These 12 T cell receptor beta chains were sequenced from one sample in a study of blood T cell repertoires in COVID-19. The table came from immunoSEQ multiplex PCR; TCRdb's copy has only in-frame clones and leaves some out. The table has 400,000 or so clones, more than 85% seen once; the top ten hold 3%. The specimen sequenced was peripheral blood. These receptors all come from a human donor in a cohort sampled during active COVID-19.

V is TRBV28 and J is TRBJ1-3; D is undetermined. The CDR3 covers 14 residues. The V end lost 2 bases, the J end lost 2 bases, and 7 bases lay between the germline ends. Germline V gives CDR1 MDHEN, CDR2 SYDVKM. The DNA of the CDR3 is TGTGCCAGCAGTTTAGTTGACACTGGAAACACCATATATTTT. Translated: CASSLVDTGNTIYF.

This chain uses TRBV10-3 with TRBJ2-5, with D uncertain. Germline lookup yields CDR1 ENHRY and CDR2 SYGVKD. This CDR3 is 11 amino acids long. V was trimmed by 3 bases and J by 9 bases, leaving 8 bases between them. The DNA of the CDR3 is TGTGCCATCAGTGACCTCGGTCCCCAGTACTTC. Amino acid sequence: CAISDLGPQYF.

The chain uses TRBV7-9 and TRBJ1-1; 7 nucleotides agree with TRBD1. CDR3 size: 15 residues. V shed 1 base and J 5 bases; nucleotides not matched to a gene: 7. In germline, CDR1 is SEHNR, CDR2 FQNEAQ (reference sequence). The CDR3: CASSLEGARGTEAFF. CDR3 bases: TGTGCCAGCAGCTTAGAGGGGGCGCGAGGAACTGAAGCTTTCTTT.

The gene calls are TRBV3-1 (or the pseudogene TRBV3-2) and TRBJ2-2, with TRBD1 matching over 7 bases. Germline values: CDR1 LGHDT, CDR2 YNNKEL (reference sequence). This CDR3 is built from 15 residues. V shed 2 bases and J 3 bases; nucleotides not matched to a gene: 3. CDR3 sequence: CASSQWDSHTGELFF. The CDR3 region has the DNA TGTGCCAGCAGCCAATGGGACAGTCACACCGGGGAGCTGTTTTTT.

The CDR3 is CASSLVASWMSGGEQFF. CDR3 nucleotides: TGTGCCAGCAGTTTAGTTGCTAGCTGGATGAGTGGTGGTGAGCAGTTCTTC. The V and J genes are TRBV27 and TRBJ2-1; D is perhaps TRBD2 (5 bases). CDR3 length: 17 amino acids. CDR1 and CDR2 (germline): MNHEY, SMNVEV (reference sequence). With 2 bases removed from V and 9 bases from J, the gap between germline ends came to 23 bases.

This chain joins TRBV19 and TRBJ1-3; D is possibly TRBD1 (6 bases). Trimming took off 8 bases at V and 3 bases at J, with 14 bases between the two ends. There are 14 residues in the CDR3. The germline gives CDR1 LNHDA, CDR2 SQIVND (reference sequence). The CDR3 loop reads CASAQGSGGNTIYF. The CDR3 nucleotides are TGTGCCAGTGCCCAGGGGTCGGGTGGAAACACCATATATTTT. Variable domain in full (rest from reference TRBV19 and TRBJ1-3): DGGITQSPKYLFRKEGQNVTLSCEQNLNHDAMYWYRQDPGQGLRLIYYSQIVNDFQKGDIAEGYSVSREKKESFPLTVTSAQKNPTAFYLCASAQGSGGNTIYFGEGSWLTVV.

The chain employs TRBV9 and TRBJ2-1; perhaps TRBD2 as D (6 bases). With 1 base removed from V and 6 bases from J, the gap between germline ends came to 20 bases. Germline loops: CDR1 SGDLS, CDR2 YYNGEE. The CDR3 is 17 residues long. CDR3 sequence: CASSVSQAGPLGNEQFF. The CDR3 DNA reads as TGTGCCAGCAGCGTATCCCAAGCGGGCCCTTTAGGCAATGAGCAGTTCTTC.

The CDR3 nucleotides read TGTGCCAGCAGCTTAACAGGAACCCGGGATCAGCCCCAGCATTTT. Amino acid sequence: CASSLTGTRDQPQHF. The chain couples TRBV5-5 to TRBJ1-5; D possibly corresponds to TRBD1 (5 bases). Germline V lookup: CDR1 SGHKS, CDR2 YYEKEE (reference sequence). V was clipped by 2 bases and J by 5 bases, with 14 bases between them. The CDR3 contains 15 residues.

The J gene is TRBJ2-7, the V gene TRBV28; 12 bases match TRBD2. Looked up from germline, CDR1 is MDHEN and CDR2 is SYDVKM. After removal of 3 bases from V and 7 bases from J, the junction contained 10 bases not matched to a gene. CDR3 length: 16 amino acids. CDR3 residues: CASSFPSGRALWEQYF. The CDR3 coding sequence is TGTGCCAGCAGTTTCCCTAGCGGGAGGGCTCTATGGGAGCAGTACTTC.

The chain uses TRBV5-1 and TRBJ2-3, with TRBD1 as a possible D gene (5 bases). CDR3 length equals 14 residues. With 0 bases removed from V and 5 bases from J, the gap between germline ends came to 10 bases. Per the germline V gene, CDR1 is SGHRS and CDR2 is YFSETQ. The CDR3 DNA sequence: TGCGCCAGCAGCTTGGGGGGCGCGGAAGATACGCAGTATTTT. Translated, it gives CASSLGGAEDTQYF.

Turning to this clone: Additional DNA sequences in this sample encode the identical CDR3. The CDR3 loop is CASSVASVNTEAFF. The CDR3, as DNA: TGTGCCAGCAGCGTAGCCTCGGTGAACACTGAAGCTTTCTTT. V and J are TRBV9 and TRBJ1-1; the D is unclear. There are 14 residues in the CDR3. The ends were cut back, 0 bases at V and 0 bases at J, with 6 bases in the middle. Germline V lookup: CDR1 SGDLS, CDR2 YYNGEE.

This clone has more than one count but fewer than ten. The V and J genes are TRBV28 and TRBJ1-2; D not certain. In germline, CDR1 is MDHEN, CDR2 SYDVKM. V was cut by 5 bases and J by 4 bases, with 14 bases left in between. CDR3 length: 14 residues. The CDR3 coding sequence is TGTGCCAGCAGTCTCGAAGCGGGCCTCTATGGCTACACCTTC. It encodes CASSLEAGLYGYTF.